The clone carrying this T cell receptor beta chain showed up many times. Its antigen is undetermined. Constant-segment primers were used for 5'RACE, and the resulting TCR alpha and TCR beta cDNA libraries carried sample barcodes and UMIs. Using its own MiXCR run on the 5' RACE reads, TCRdb lists one record per CDR3 protein. The profile shows about 470,000 distinct CDR3 sequences, 18% of them singletons. This sample is drawn from a study of T-cell memory formation after mild COVID-19. Study as a whole: TCR clusters largely stayed donor specific. Findings of the study overall: The finding that pre-infection memory included some responding clones suggested that cross-reactive memory joined.

Germline assignment: CDR1 LNHDA and CDR2 SQIVND (reference sequence). There are 14 residues in the CDR3. The trim removed 8 bases at V and 5 bases at J, leaving 10 bases unmatched. This chain links TRBV19 with TRBJ2-7; 9 bases align to TRBD1. This TCR was recovered from an adult woman who had mild COVID-19 (a few samples of this study predate the infection). Cell type and time point are not known. The sequencing sample was made of PBMCs or a T cell subset sorted from them (not recorded which). In nucleotides, the CDR3 is TGTGCCAGTTGCAAGGGACAGGGAATCGACGAGCAGTACTTC. Translation gives CASCKGQGIDEQYF.